This T cell receptor (beta chain) was documented in a study of T cells in Graves' hyperthyroidism and ophthalmopathy. Turning to the study itself: Initial diagnosis, before any treatment, was when peripheral blood was collected.

Trimming took 8 bases from V and 7 from J, leaving 11 bases between them. The CDR3 spans 11 residues. Among the patients, aged 18 to 65, hyperthyroidism was newly diagnosed and had lasted under 2 months. Amplification targeted TCR beta CDR3 regions from RNA transcripts. First-round RT-PCR with HTBI primers amplified the TCR CDR3 region. TCRdb recomputed calls from the multiplex PCR reads with MiXCR, one row per CDR3 protein. The sample holds about 680,000 distinct CDR3 sequences, over 35% seen once. This clonotype occurred a few times. Source material: blood. The clonotype comes from a woman between 40 and 55 years old with Graves' hyperthyroidism. The chain links TRBV12-3 or TRBV12-4 to TRBJ1-2, with D possibly matching TRBD1 (5 bases). DNA of the CDR3: TGTGCCAGCGATCAGGGAACTGGCTACACCTTC. Its translation is CASDQGTGYTF.